This TCR beta chain emerged from a study of post-analysis software for immune sequencing data. General study results and limits: Normalized Chao1 diversity was significantly lower in multiple sclerosis patients than in controls. Clustering by F measure revealed strong co-clustering among samples prepared together in one batch. Patients had higher frequencies than controls of a handful of TRBV segments, including TRBV5-6, TRBV5-1 and TRBV20-1.

The CDR3 sequence is 12 residues long. Germline V lookup: CDR1 DFQATT, CDR2 SNEGSKA (reference sequence). V was pared by 3 bases and J by 11 bases, with 14 bases between. A word on this clonotype: Its cognate antigen is unknown.

Prepared libraries of TCR beta cDNA carried unique molecular identifiers. TCRdb reprocessed the PCR reads via MiXCR and lists one record per CDR3 protein. The table lists about 770,000 distinct CDR3 sequences, 40% to 55% of them singletons. The genes are TRBV20-1 and TRBJ2-1, with D perhaps given as TRBD1 or TRBD2 (5 bases each). The sequencing input was blood. The TCR sequence derives from a girl aged 10 to 17 with multiple sclerosis. In nucleotides, the CDR3 is TGCAGTGCTAGTCAGGGAGCTCACCAGCAGTTCTTC. Translation gives CSASQGAHQQFF.